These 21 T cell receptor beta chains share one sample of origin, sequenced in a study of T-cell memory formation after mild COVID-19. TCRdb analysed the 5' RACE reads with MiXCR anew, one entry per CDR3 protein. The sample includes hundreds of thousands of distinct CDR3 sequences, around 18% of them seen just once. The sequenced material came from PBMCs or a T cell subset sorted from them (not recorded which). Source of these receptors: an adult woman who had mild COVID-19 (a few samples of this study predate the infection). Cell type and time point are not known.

The CDR3 bases are TGTGCCAGCTCACCATGGCAGGCGGACTATGGCTACACCTTC. It is translated as CASSPWQADYGYTF. V and J are TRBV18 and TRBJ1-2; D remains ambiguous. The V end was cut by 2 bases, the J end by 3 bases, with 10 bases between. The CDR3 loop spans 14 amino acids. Germline CDR1 reads KGHSH; CDR2 reads LQKENI.

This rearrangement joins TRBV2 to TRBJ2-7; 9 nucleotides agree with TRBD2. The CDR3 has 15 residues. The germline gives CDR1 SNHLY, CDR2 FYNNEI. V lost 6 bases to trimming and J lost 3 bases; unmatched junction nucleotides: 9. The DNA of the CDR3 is TGTGCCAGCAGCACCGACCTAGCGGGGTACTACGAGCAGTACTTC. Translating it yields CASSTDLAGYYEQYF.

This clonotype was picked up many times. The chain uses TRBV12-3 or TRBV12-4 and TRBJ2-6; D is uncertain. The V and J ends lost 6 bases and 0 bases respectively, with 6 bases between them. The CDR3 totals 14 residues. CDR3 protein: CASSPPSGANVLTF. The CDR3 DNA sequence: TGTGCCAGCAGCCCCCCCTCTGGGGCCAACGTCCTGACTTTC.

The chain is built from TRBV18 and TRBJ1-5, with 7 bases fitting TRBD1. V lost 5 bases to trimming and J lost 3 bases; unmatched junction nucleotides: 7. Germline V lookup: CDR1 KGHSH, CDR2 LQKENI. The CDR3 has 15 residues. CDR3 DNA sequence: TGTGCCAGCTCATCGAGACAGGGCTACAATCAGCCCCAGCATTTT. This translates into CASSSRQGYNQPQHF.

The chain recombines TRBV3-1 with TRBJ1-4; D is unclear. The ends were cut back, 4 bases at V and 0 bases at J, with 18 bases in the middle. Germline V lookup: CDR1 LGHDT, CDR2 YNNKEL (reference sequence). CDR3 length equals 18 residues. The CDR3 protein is CASSRDPLVTATNEKLFF. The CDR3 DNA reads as TGTGCCAGCAGCCGAGATCCCCTCGTGACCGCAACTAATGAAAAACTGTTTTTT.

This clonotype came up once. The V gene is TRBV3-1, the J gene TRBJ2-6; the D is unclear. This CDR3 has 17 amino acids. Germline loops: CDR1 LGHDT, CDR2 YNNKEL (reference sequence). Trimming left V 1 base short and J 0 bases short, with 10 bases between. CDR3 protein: CASSQGEYSSGANVLTF. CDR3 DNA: TGTGCCAGCAGCCAAGGAGAATACAGCTCTGGGGCCAACGTCCTGACTTTC.

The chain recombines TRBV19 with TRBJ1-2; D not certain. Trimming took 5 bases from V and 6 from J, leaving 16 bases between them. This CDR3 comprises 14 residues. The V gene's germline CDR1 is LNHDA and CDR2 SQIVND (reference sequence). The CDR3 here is CASSSFDKGDGYTF. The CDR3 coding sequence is TGTGCCAGTAGTTCTTTTGACAAGGGTGATGGCTACACCTTC.

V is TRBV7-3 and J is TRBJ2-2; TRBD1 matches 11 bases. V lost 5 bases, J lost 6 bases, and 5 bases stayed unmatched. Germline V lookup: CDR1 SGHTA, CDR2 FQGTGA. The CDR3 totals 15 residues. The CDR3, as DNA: TGTGCCAGCAGCGAAGGACAGGGGGCGTCCGGGGAGCTGTTTTTT. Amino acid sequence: CASSEGQGASGELFF.

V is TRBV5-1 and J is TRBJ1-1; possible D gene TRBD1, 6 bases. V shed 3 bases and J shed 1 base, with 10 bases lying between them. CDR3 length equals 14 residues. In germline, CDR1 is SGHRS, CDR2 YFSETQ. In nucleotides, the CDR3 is TGCGCCAGCAGCTGGGGGACACAGAACACTGAAGCTTTCTTT. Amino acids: CASSWGTQNTEAFF.

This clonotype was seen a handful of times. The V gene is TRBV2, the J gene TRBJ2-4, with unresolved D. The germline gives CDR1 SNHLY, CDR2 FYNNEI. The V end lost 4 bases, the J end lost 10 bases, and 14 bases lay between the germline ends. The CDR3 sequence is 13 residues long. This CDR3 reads CASSVGPFPIQYF. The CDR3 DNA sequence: TGTGCCAGCAGTGTCGGACCGTTTCCTATTCAGTACTTC.

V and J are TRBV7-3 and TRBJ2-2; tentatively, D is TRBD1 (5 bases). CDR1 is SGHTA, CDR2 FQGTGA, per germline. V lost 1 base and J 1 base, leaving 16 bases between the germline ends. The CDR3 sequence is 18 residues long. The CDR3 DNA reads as TGTGCCAGCAGCTTAAACCCATTACAGGCTTTGAACACCGGGGAGCTGTTTTTT. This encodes CASSLNPLQALNTGELFF.

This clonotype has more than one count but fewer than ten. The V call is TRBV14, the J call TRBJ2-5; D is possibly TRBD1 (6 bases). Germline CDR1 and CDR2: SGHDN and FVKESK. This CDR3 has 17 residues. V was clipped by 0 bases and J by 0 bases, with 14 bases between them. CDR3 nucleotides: TGTGCCAGCAGCCAAGACCCCCCGGGACACGACCAAGAGACCCAGTACTTC. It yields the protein CASSQDPPGHDQETQYF.

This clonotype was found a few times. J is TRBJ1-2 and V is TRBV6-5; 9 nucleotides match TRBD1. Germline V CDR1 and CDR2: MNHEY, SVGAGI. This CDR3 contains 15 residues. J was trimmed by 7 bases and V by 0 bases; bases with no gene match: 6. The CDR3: CASSYSMDRGSGYTF. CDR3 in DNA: TGTGCCAGCAGTTACTCGATGGACAGGGGATCTGGCTACACCTTC.

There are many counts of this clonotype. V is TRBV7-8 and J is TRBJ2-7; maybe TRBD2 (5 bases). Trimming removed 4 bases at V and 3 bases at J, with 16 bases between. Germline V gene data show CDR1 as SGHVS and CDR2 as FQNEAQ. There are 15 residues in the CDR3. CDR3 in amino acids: CASSSRRLSSYEQYF. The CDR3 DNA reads TGTGCCAGCAGCTCTCGGAGACTATCCAGCTACGAGCAGTACTTC.

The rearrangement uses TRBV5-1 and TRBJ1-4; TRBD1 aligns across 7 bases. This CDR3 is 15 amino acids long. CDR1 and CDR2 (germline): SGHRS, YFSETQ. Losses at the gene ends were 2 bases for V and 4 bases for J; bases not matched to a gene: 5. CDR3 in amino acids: CASSFTTGYNEKLFF. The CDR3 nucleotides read TGCGCCAGCAGCTTTACGACAGGGTATAATGAAAAACTGTTTTTT.

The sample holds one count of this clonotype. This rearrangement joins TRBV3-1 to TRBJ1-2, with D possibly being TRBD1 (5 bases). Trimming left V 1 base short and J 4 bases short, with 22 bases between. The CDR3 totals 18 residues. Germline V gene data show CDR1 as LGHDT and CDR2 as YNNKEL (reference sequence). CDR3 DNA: TGTGCCAGCAGCCAAGGAGTGGGGTATAAGGGGACGTCCTATGGCTACACCTTC. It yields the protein CASSQGVGYKGTSYGYTF.

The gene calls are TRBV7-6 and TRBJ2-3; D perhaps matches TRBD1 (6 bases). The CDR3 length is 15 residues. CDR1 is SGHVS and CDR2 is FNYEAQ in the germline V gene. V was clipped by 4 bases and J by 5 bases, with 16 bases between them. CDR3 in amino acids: CASSSDSVGGDTQYF. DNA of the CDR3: TGTGCCAGCAGCTCGGACAGTGTAGGGGGAGATACGCAGTATTTT.

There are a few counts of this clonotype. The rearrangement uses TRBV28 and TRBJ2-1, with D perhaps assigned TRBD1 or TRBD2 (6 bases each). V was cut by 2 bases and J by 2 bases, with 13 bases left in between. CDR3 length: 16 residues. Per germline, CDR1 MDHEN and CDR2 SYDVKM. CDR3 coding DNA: TGTGCCAGCAGTTTACTCTCGGGGGCTGCCTACAATGAGCAGTTCTTC. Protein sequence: CASSLLSGAAYNEQFF.

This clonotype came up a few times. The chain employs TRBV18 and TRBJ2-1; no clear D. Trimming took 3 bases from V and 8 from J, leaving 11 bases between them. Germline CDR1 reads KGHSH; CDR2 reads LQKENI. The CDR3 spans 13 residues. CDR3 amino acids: CASSPGEIDEQFF. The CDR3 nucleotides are TGTGCCAGCTCACCTGGGGAAATCGATGAGCAGTTCTTC. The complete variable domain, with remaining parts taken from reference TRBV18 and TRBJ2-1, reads NAGVMQNPRHLVRRRGQEARLRCSPMKGHSHVYWYRQLPEEGLKFMVYLQKENIIDESGMPKERFSAEFPKEGPSILRIQQVVRGDSAAYFCASSPGEIDEQFFGPGTRLTVL.

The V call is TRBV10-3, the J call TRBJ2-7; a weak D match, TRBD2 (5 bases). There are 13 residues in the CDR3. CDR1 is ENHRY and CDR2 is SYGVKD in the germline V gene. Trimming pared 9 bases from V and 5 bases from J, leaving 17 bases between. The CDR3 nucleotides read TGTGCCATAGCTAATCTAGCTTCCGACGAGCAGTACTTC. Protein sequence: CAIANLASDEQYF.

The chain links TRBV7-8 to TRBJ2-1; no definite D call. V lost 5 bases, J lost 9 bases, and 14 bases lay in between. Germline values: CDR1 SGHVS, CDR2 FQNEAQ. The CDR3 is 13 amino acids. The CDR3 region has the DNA TGTGCCAGCAGCCCCCCTCGTAGATCTGAGCAGTTCTTC. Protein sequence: CASSPPRRSEQFF.